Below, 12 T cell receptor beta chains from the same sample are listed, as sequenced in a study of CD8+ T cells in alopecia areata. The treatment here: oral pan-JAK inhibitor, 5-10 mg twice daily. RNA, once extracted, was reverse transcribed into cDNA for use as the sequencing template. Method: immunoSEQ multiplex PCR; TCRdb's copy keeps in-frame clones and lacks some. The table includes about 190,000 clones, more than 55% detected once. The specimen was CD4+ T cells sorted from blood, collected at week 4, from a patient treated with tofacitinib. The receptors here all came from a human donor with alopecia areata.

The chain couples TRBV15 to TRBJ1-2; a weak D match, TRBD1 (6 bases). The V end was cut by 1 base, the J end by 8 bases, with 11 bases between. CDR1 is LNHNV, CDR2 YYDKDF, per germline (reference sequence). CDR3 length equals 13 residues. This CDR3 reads CATSRGGRSGYTF. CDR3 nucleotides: TGTGCCACCAGCAGAGGGGGGCGTAGCGGCTACACCTTC. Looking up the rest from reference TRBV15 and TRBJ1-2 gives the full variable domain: DAMVIQNPRYQVTQFGKPVTLSCSQTLNHNVMYWYQQKSSQAPKLLFHYYDKDFNNEADTPDNFQSRRPNTSFCFLDIRSPGLGDTAMYLCATSRGGRSGYTFGSGTRLTVV.

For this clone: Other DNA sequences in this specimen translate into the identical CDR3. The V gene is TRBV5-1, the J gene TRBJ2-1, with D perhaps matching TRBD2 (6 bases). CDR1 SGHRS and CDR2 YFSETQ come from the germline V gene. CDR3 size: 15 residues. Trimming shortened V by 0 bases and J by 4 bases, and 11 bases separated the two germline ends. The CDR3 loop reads CASSLGSRGYNEQFF. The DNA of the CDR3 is TGCGCCAGCAGCTTGGGGTCGCGGGGATACAATGAGCAGTTCTTC.

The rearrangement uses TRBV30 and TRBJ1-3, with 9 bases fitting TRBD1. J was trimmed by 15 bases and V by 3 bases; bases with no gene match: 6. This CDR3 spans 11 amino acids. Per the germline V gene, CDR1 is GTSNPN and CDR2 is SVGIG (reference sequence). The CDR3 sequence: CAWSDRDREYF. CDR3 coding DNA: TGTGCCTGGAGCGACCGGGACAGGGAATATTTT.

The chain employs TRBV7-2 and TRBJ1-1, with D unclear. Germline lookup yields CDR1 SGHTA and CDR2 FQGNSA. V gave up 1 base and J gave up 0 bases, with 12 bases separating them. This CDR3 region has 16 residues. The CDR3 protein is CASSLGGPAMNTEAFF. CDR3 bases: TGTGCCAGCAGCTTAGGGGGTCCCGCTATGAACACTGAAGCTTTCTTT.

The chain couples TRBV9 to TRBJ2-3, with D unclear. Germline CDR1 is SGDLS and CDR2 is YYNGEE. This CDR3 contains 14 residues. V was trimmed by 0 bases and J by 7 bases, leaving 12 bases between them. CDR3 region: CASSVAPDANTQYF. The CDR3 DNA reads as TGTGCCAGCAGCGTAGCGCCGGACGCGAATACGCAGTATTTT.

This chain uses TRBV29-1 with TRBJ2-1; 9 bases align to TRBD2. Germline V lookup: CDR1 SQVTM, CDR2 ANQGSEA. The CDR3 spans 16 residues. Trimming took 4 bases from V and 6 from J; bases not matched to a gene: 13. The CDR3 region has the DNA TGCAGCGTTGGCCGGGTGAGCGGGAGGCGATCCAATGAGCAGTTCTTC. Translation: CSVGRVSGRRSNEQFF.

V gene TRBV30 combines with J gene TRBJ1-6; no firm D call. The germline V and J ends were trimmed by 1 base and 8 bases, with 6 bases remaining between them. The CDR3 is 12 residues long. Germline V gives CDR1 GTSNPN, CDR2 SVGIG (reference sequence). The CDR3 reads CAWSGSDSPLHF. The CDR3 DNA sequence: TGTGCCTGGAGTGGCTCCGATTCACCCCTCCACTTT.

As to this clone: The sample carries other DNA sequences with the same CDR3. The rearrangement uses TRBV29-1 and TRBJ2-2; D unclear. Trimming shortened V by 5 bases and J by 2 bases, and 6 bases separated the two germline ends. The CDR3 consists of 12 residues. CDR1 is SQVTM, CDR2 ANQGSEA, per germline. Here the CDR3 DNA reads TGCAGCGTTCGAGGTAACACCGGGGAGCTGTTTTTT. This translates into CSVRGNTGELFF.

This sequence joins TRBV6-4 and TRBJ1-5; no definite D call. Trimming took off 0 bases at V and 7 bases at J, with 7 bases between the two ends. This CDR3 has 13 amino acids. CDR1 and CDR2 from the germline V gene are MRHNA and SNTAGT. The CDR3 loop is CASSDSREQPQHF. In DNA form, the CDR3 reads TGTGCCAGCAGTGACTCTCGGGAACAGCCCCAGCATTTT.

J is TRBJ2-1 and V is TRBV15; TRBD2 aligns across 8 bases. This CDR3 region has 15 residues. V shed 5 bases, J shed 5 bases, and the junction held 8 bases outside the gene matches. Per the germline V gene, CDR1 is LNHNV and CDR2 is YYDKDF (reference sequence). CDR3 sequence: CATSPDGRENNEQFF. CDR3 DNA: TGTGCCACCAGCCCAGACGGGAGGGAGAACAATGAGCAGTTCTTC.

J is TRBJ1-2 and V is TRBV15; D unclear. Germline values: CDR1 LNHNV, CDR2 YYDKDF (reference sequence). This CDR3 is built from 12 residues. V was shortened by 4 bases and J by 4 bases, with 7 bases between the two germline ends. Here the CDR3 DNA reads TGTGCCACCAGCACGGACCTCTATGGCTACACCTTC. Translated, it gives CATSTDLYGYTF.

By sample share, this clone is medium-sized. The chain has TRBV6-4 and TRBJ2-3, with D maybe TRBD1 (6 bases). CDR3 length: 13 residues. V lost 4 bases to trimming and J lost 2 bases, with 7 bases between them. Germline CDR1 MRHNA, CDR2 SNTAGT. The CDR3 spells CASSGGPTDTQYF. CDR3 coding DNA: TGTGCCAGCAGTGGGGGGCCCACAGATACGCAGTATTTT.